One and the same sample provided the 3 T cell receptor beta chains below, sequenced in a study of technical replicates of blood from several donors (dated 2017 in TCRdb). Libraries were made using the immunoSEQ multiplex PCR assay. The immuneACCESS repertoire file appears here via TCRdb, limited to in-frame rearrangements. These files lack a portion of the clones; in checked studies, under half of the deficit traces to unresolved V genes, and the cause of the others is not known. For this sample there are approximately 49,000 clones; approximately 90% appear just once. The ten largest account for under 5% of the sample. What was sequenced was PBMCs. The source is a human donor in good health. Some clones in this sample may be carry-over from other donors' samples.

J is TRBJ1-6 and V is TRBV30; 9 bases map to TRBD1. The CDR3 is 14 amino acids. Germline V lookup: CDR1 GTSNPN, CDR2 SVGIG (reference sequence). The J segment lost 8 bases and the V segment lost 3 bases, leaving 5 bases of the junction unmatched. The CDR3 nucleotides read TGTGCCTGGAGAGACAGGGGGAACTATTCACCCCTCCACTTT. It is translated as CAWRDRGNYSPLHF.

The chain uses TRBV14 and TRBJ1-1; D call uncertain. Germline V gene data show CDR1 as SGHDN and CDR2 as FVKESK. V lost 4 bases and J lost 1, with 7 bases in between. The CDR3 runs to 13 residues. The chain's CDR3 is CASSLQENTEAFF. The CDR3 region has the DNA TGTGCCAGCAGCCTCCAGGAGAACACTGAAGCTTTCTTT.

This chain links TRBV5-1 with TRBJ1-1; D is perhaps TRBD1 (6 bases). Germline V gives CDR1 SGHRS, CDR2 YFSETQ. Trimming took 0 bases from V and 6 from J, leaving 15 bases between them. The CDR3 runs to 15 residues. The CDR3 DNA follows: TGCGCCAGCAGCTTGGAATCGGGACACCGACCTGAAGCTTTCTTT. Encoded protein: CASSLESGHRPEAFF. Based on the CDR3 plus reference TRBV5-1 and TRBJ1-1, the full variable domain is KAGVTQTPRYLIKTRGQQVTLSCSPISGHRSVSWYQQTPGQGLQFLFEYFSETQRNKGNFPGRFSGRQFSNSRSEMNVSTLELGDSALYLCASSLESGHRPEAFFGQGTRLTVV.